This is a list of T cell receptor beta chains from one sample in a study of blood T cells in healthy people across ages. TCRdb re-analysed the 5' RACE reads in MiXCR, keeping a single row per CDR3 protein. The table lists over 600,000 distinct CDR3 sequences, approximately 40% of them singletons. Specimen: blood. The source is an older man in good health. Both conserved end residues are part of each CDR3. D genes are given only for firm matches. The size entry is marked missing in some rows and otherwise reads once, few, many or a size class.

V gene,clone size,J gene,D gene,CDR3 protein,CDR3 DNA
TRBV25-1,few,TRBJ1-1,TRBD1,CASSLTGGFTEAFF,TGTGCCAGCAGCCTTACAGGGGGCTTCACTGAAGCTTTCTTT
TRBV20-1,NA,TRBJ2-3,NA,CSALGYGTQYF,TGCAGTGCATTAGGGTACGGTACGCAGTATTTT
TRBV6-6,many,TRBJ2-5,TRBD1,CASIITGARGETQYF,TGTGCCAGCATCATTACAGGGGCCCGGGGAGAGACCCAGTACTTC
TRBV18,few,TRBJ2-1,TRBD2,CASSPMTSGRAYNEQFF,TGTGCCAGCTCACCAATGACTAGCGGGAGGGCCTACAATGAGCAGTTCTTC
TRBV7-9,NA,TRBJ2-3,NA,CASSLAWPTDTQYF,TGTGCCAGCAGCTTAGCGTGGCCCACAGATACGCAGTATTTT
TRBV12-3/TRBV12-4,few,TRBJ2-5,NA,CASSLARGYFETQYF,TGTGCCAGCAGTTTAGCGCGCGGCTACTTTGAGACCCAGTACTTC
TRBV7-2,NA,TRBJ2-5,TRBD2,CASSPGGARKTQYF,TGTGCCAGCAGCCCCGGGGGGGCTCGAAAGACCCAGTACTTC
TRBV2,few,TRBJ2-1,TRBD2,CASSGGTRGNEQFF,TGTGCCAGCAGTGGAGGGACGCGGGGGAATGAGCAGTTCTTC
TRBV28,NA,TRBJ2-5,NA,CAGGKGHSNEQYF,TGTGCCGGGGGGAAGGGGCATAGTAATGAGCAGTACTTC
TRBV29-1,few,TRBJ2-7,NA,CSVWTAPPEQYF,TGCAGCGTTTGGACAGCCCCCCCCGAGCAGTACTTC
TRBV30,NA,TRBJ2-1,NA,CAWSVTLRPAGEQFF,TGTGCCTGGAGTGTAACCCTCCGGCCGGCCGGTGAGCAGTTCTTC
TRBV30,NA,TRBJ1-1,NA,CAWTVRGVSAEAFF,TGTGCCTGGACCGTTCGGGGGGTTAGTGCTGAAGCTTTCTTT
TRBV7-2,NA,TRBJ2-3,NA,CASSLGTTSTTQYF,TGTGCCAGCAGCTTAGGGACTACCTCAACCACGCAGTATTTT
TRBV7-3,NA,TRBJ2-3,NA,CASEEGGTDTQYF,TGTGCCAGCGAAGAAGGCGGCACAGATACGCAGTATTTT
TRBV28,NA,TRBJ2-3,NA,CASSLSARYTDTQYF,TGTGCCAGCAGTTTATCGGCGCGTTACACAGATACGCAGTATTTT